The text below deals with one T cell receptor beta chain. V was pared by 3 bases and J by 2 bases, with 23 bases between. The CDR3 sequence is 19 residues long. The V gene's germline CDR1 is MGHDK and CDR2 SYGVNS. This sample was taken from a study of regulatory T cells in long-lasting Graves disease. The time point was: newly diagnosed GD, antithyroid drugs for less than 3 months. Construction of the TCR library relied on RNA isolated from PBMCs. By American Thyroid Association guidelines, Graves' disease was diagnosed in the cohort. The patients included were those that came from an endocrinology department in Xi'an, China. The authors built TCR beta libraries using iRepertoire HTBI primers and Arm-PCR of CDR3 regions. TCRdb re-called the multiplex PCR reads with MiXCR, one entry per CDR3 protein. The repertoire consists of 400,000 to 500,000 distinct CDR3 sequences, with less than 20% occurring once and the leading ten covering 23%.

This same sample was also taken into another study, of T cells in Graves' hyperthyroidism and ophthalmopathy. That paper states: Researchers ran a first-round RT-PCR on the TCR CDR3 using the HTBI primer set. Ophthalmopathy and stable hyperthyroidism were told apart by a 13 V-J model.

The source material was peripheral blood mononuclear cells (PBMCs), sampled at new diagnosis, from a patient treated with antithyroid drugs. The V gene is TRBV25-1, the J gene TRBJ2-1, with D possibly being TRBD1 (5 bases). This TCR came from a woman aged 18-30 years with Graves disease. The DNA of the CDR3 is TGTGCCAGCAGTGAGTCTGGTGGGAAGGGGTCTAAAACCTACAATGAGCAGTTCTTC. Translating it yields CASSESGGKGSKTYNEQFF.